This T cell receptor beta chain was sequenced for a study of blood T cell repertoires in COVID-19. Method: immunoSEQ multiplex PCR; TCRdb's copy keeps in-frame clones and lacks some. Here the sample spans 260,000 or so clones, approximately 81% being singletons. The germline CDR1 and CDR2 sequences are GTSNPN and SVGIG (reference sequence). The V end was cut by 5 bases, the J end by 3 bases, with 11 bases between. CDR3 length: 13 residues. The chain has TRBV30 and TRBJ1-3; D remains ambiguous. Input material: PBMCs or T cells enriched from blood (not recorded which). The receptor's source is a woman aged 50 to 60 who had recovered from COVID-19. The CDR3 DNA sequence: TGTGCCTGGGACAAGAACAATGGAAACACCATATATTTT. Translation: CAWDKNNGNTIYF.